Detailed here is one TCR beta chain. Antigen: not known. None of the donors, who were healthy HIV-negative adults, had recently had acute infections or vaccinations. Genomic DNA came from about 90 million PBMCs in unsorted samples. The assay used deep level. Method: immunoSEQ multiplex PCR; TCRdb's copy keeps in-frame clones and lacks some. There are 450,000 to 600,000 clones in the sample; approximately 85% occur only once, and 10% to 15% lies in the top ten. The data derive from a study of shared clonotypes between healthy human individuals. The germline V gene has CDR1 MNHEY and CDR2 SMNVEV (reference sequence). The CDR3 extends over 13 amino acids. J was trimmed by 8 bases and V by 7 bases; bases with no gene match: 5. Points from the study as a whole: Represented diversity (both genetic and exposure-history) was limited by the small number of donors.

The origin of this receptor is a middle-aged woman in good health. Some clones in this sample may be carry-over from other donors' samples. J is TRBJ2-1 and V is TRBV27; TRBD2 matches at 10 bases. Material: PBMCs. CDR3: CASKAGGRDEQFF. In DNA, the CDR3 is TGTGCCAGCAAAGCGGGAGGGAGGGATGAGCAGTTCTTC.